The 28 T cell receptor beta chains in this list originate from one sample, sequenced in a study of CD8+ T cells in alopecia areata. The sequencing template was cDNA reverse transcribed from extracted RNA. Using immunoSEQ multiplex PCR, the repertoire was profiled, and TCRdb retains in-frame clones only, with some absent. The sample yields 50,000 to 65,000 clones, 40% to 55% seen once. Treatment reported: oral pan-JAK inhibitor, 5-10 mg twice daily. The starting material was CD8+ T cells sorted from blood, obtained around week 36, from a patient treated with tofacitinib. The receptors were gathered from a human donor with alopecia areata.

CDR3 in amino acids: CASSLRKGQRETQYF. CDR3 bases: TGTGCCAGCAGCTTAAGGAAGGGGCAGCGGGAGACCCAGTACTTC. J is TRBJ2-5 and V is TRBV7-3; D is possibly TRBD1 or TRBD2 (5 bases each). This CDR3 has 15 residues. CDR1 is SGHTA and CDR2 is FQGTGA in the germline V gene. With 1 base removed from V and 5 bases from J, the gap between germline ends came to 14 bases. Together with reference TRBV7-3 and TRBJ2-5, the CDR3 gives the full variable domain: GAGVSQTPSNKVTEKGKYVELRCDPISGHTALYWYRQSLGQGPEFLIYFQGTGAADDSGLPNDRFFAVRPEGSVSTLKIQRTERGDSAVYLCASSLRKGQRETQYFGPGTRLLVL.

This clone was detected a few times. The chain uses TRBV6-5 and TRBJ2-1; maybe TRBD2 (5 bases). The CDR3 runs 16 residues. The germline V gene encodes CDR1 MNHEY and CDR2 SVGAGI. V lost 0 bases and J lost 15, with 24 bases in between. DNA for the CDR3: TGTGCCAGCAGTTACTCGAGGTCTCCCTCGGTACTAGTGCTGTTCTTC. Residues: CASSYSRSPSVLVLFF.

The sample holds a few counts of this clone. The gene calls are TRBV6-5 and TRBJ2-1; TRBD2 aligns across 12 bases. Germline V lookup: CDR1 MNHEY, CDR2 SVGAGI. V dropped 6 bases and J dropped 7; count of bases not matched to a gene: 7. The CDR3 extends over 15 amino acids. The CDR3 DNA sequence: TGTGCCAGCAGCCTTCTAGCGGGAGGGCCGAATGAGCAGTTCTTC. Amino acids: CASSLLAGGPNEQFF.

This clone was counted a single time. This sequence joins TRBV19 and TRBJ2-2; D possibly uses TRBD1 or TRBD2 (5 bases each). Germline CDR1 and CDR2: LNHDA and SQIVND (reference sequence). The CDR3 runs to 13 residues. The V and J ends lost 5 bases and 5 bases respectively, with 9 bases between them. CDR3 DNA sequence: TGTGCCAGTAGTCCGGGACGGACCGGGGAGCTGTTTTTT. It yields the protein CASSPGRTGELFF.

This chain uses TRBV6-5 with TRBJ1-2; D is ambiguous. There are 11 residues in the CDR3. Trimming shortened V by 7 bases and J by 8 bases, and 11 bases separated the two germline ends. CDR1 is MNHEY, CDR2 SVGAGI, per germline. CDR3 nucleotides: TGTGCCAGCACGTCCGGATCGGGCTACACCTTC. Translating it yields CASTSGSGYTF.

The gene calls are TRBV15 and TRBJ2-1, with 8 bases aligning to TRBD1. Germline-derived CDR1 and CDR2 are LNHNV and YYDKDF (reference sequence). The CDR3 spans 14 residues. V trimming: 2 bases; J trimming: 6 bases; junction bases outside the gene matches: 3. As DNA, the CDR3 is TGTGCCACCAGCAGAAATACAGGGGGCAATGAGCAGTTCTTC. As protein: CATSRNTGGNEQFF.

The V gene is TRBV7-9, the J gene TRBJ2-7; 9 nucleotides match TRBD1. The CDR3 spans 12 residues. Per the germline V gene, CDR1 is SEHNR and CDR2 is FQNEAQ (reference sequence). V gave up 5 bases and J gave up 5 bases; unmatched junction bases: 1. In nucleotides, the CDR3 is TGTGCCAGCAGCCGACAGGGGGACGAGCAGTACTTC. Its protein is CASSRQGDEQYF.

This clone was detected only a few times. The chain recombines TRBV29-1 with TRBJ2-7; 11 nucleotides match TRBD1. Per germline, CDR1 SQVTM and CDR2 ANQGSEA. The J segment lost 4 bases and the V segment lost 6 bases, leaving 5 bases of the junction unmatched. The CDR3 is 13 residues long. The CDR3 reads CSVPGTGGYEQYF. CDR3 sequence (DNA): TGCAGCGTCCCCGGGACAGGGGGATACGAGCAGTACTTC.

CDR3 coding DNA: TGTGCCACCAGGCAGAATGGGGGGGCCACTGAAGCTTTCTTT. Protein product: CATRQNGGATEAFF. The chain is built from TRBV15 and TRBJ1-1; the D gene is possibly TRBD1 (6 bases). The germline V gene has CDR1 LNHNV and CDR2 YYDKDF (reference sequence). The CDR3 is 14 amino acids. V was trimmed by 6 bases and J by 4 bases, leaving 15 bases between them. The full variable domain, its missing parts supplied by reference TRBV15 and TRBJ1-1, is DAMVIQNPRYQVTQFGKPVTLSCSQTLNHNVMYWYQQKSSQAPKLLFHYYDKDFNNEADTPDNFQSRRPNTSFCFLDIRSPGLGDTAMYLCATRQNGGATEAFFGQGTRLTVV.

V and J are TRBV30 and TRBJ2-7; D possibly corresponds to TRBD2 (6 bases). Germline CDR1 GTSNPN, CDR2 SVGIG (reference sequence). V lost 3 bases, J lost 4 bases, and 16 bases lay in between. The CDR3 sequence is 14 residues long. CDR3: CAWSPGTAAYEQYF. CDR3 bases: TGTGCCTGGAGCCCCGGGACTGCCGCTTACGAGCAGTACTTC.

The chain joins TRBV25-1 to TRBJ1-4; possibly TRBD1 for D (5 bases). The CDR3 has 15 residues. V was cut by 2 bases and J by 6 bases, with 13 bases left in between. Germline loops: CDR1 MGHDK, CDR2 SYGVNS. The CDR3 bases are TGTGCCAGCAGTGAACTCGGGACGGAGGATGAAAAACTGTTTTTT. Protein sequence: CASSELGTEDEKLFF.

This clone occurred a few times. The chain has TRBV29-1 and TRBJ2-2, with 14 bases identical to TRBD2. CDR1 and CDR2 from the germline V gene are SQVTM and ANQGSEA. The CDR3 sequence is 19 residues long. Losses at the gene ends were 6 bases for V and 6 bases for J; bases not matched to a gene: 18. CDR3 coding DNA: TGCAGCGTAGAGAATCCCGGGACTAGCGGGAGAGGGGTGGCCGGGGAGCTGTTTTTT. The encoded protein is CSVENPGTSGRGVAGELFF.

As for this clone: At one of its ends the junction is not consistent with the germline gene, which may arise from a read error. The CDR3 sequence is CASSQPRDRGPRVF. As DNA, the CDR3 is TGTGCCAGCAGCCAACCCCGGGACAGGGGACCCCGCGTTTTT. The chain has TRBV13 and TRBJ2-3, with 10 bases lining up with TRBD1. The CDR3 sequence is 14 residues long. CDR1 and CDR2 (germline): PRHDT, FYEKMQ (reference sequence).

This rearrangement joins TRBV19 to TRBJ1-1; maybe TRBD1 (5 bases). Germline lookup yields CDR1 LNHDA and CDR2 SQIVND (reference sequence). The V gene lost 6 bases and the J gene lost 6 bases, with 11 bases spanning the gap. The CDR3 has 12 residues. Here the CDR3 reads CASRMRGAEAFF. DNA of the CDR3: TGTGCCAGTAGGATGCGGGGGGCTGAAGCTTTCTTT.

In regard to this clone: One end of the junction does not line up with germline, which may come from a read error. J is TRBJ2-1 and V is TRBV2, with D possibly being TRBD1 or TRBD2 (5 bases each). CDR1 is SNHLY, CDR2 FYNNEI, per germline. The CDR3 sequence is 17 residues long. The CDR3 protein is CATSDGAGAGTYNEQFF. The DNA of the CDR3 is TGTGCCACCAGTGATGGCGCCGGGGCCGGCACCTACAATGAGCAGTTCTTC.

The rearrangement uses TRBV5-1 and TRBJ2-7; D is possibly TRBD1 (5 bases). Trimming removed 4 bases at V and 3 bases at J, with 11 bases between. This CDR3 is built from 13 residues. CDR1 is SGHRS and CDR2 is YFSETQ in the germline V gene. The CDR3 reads CASSLGQNYEQYF. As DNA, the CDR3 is TGCGCCAGCAGCCTAGGACAAAACTACGAGCAGTACTTC. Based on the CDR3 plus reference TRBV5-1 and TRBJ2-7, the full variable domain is KAGVTQTPRYLIKTRGQQVTLSCSPISGHRSVSWYQQTPGQGLQFLFEYFSETQRNKGNFPGRFSGRQFSNSRSEMNVSTLELGDSALYLCASSLGQNYEQYFGPGTRLTVT.

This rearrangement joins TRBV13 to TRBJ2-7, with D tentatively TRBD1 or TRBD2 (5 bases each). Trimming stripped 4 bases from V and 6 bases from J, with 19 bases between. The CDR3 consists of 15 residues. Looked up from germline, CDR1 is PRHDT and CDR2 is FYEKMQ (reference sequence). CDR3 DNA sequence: TGTGCCAGCAGCTCGGGGCTTCCCGGCCTGGGCGAGCAGTACTTC. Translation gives CASSSGLPGLGEQYF.

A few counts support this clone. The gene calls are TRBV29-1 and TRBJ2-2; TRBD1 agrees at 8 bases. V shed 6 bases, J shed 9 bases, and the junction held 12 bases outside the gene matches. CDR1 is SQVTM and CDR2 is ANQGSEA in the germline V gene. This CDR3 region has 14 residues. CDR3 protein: CSVIAGQGTRELFF. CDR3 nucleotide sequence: TGCAGCGTGATTGCAGGACAGGGTACTCGGGAGCTGTTTTTT.

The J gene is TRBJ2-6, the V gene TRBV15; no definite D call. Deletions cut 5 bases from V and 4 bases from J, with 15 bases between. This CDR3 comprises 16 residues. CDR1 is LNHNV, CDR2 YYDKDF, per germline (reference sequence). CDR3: CATSPQRGSGANVLTF. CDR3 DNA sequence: TGTGCCACCAGCCCACAACGAGGTTCGGGGGCCAACGTCCTGACTTTC.

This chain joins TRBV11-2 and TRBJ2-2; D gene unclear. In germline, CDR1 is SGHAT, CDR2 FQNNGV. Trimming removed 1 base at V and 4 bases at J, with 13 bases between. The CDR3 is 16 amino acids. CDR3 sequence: CASSLVAATTTGELFF. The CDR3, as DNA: TGTGCCAGCAGCTTAGTGGCAGCCACAACCACCGGGGAGCTGTTTTTT.

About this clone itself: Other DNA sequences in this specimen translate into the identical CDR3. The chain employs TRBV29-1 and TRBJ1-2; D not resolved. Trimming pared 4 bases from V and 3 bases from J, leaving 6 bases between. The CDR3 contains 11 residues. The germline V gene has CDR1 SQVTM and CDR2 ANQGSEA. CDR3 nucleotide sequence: TGCAGCGTTGGCCAGGACTATGGCTACACCTTC. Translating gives CSVGQDYGYTF.

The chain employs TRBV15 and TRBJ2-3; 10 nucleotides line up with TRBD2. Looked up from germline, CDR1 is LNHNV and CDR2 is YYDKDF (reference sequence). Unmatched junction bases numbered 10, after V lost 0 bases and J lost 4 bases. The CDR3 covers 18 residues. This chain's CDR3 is CATSRDLFVAGGPDTQYF. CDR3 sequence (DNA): TGTGCCACCAGCAGAGATCTATTCGTAGCGGGAGGCCCAGATACGCAGTATTTT.

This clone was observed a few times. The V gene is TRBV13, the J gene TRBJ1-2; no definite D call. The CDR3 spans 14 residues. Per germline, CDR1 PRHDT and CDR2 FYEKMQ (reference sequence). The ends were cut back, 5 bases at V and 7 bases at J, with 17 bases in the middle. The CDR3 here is CASSPGIRTSGYTF. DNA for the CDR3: TGTGCCAGCAGCCCGGGTATCCGGACGAGTGGCTACACCTTC.

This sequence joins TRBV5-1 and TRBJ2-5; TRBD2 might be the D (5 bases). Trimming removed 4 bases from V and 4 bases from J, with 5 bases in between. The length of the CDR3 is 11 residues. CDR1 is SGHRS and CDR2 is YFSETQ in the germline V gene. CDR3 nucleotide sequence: TGCGCCAGCAGCGCGGGAGAGACCCAGTACTTC. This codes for CASSAGETQYF.

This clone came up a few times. CDR3 coding DNA: TGTGCCAGCAGCTTAACCAACTCCTACGAGCAGTACTTC. Amino acid sequence: CASSLTNSYEQYF. This chain links TRBV7-9 with TRBJ2-7; D is undetermined. The CDR3 has 13 amino acids. The germline CDR1 and CDR2 sequences are SEHNR and FQNEAQ (reference sequence). V was trimmed by 2 bases and J by 0 bases, leaving 5 bases between them.

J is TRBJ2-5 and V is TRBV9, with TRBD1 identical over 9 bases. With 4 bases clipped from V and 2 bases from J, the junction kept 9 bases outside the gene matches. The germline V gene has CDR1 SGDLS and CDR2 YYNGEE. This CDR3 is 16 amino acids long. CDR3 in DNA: TGTGCCAGCAGCCCCCCGGGACAGGGTAGGCAAGAGACCCAGTACTTC. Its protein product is CASSPPGQGRQETQYF.

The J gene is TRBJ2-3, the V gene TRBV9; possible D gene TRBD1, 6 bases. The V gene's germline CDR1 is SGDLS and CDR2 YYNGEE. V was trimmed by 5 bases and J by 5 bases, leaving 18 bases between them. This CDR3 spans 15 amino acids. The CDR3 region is CASRETGSTRDTQYF. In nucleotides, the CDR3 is TGTGCCAGCAGGGAAACAGGGAGTACGCGAGATACGCAGTATTTT.

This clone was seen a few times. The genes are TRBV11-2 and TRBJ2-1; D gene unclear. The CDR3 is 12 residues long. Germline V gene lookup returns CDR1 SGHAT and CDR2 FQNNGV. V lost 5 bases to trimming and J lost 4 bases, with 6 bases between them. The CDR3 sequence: CASSPLYNEQFF. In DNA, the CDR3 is TGTGCCAGCAGCCCCTTATACAATGAGCAGTTCTTC.